The source of this TCR beta chain is a study of shared clonotypes between healthy human individuals. General study findings and limits: Naive CD4 clonotype sharing across four donors was about 5%. Rarefaction analysis demonstrated incomplete sorted-subset sequencing notwithstanding large depth. Sharing of clonotypes among donors was expected to vary with sequencing depth.

Comments on this clone: The antigen is undetermined.

V lost 7 bases, J lost 6 bases, and 6 bases stayed unmatched. Per the germline V gene, CDR1 is SNHLY and CDR2 is FYNNEI. The CDR3 consists of 13 residues. TCRdb keeps only in-frame clones here, not all; method: immunoSEQ multiplex PCR. Of hundreds of thousands of clones in the sample, about 73% were seen once. V usage is TRBV2 and J usage is TRBJ2-7; 10 bases align to TRBD2. Material for sequencing was memory CD4+ T cells sorted from blood. Subset given: CD45RA-negative fraction. The sequence was obtained from a man aged 30-40 years in good health. The CDR3 DNA sequence: TGTGCCAGCATGCCGCTAGCGGGAGTCGAGCAGTACTTC. Its protein is CASMPLAGVEQYF.